Below, one T cell receptor beta chain is given with its context. PCR was performed a second time for about 6 to 12 cycles using a sample-barcoded 5' primer and a J-beta primer mix. TCRdb reprocessed the 5' RACE reads with MiXCR, giving one entry per CDR3 protein. The sample shows roughly 1,000,000 distinct CDR3 sequences, less than 25% of them seen only once. This record comes from a study of blood T cells in healthy people across ages. The germline CDR1 and CDR2 sequences are DFQATT and SNEGSKA (reference sequence). The CDR3 is made up of 16 amino acids. Trimming cost V 4 bases and J 4 bases; bases outside gene matches: 16. This same sample was also taken into another study, of T cells of mothers and their children.

The receptor was derived from a girl aged 2-10 years in good health. The sample consisted of blood. This chain connects TRBV20-1 to TRBJ2-7; TRBD1 matches at 7 bases. Here the CDR3 DNA reads TGCAGTGCTATGGGTGGTGGGACAGACTTCCTGTACGAGCAGTACTTC. This sequence encodes CSAMGGGTDFLYEQYF.